The entry below describes one T cell receptor (beta chain). TCRdb's copy holds only in-frame clones and misses some; the assay was immunoSEQ multiplex PCR. The data contain more than 95,000 clones, over 75% of them singletons. The record originates from a study of control samples from healthy donors and cancer patients. The TCR originated in a man in his sixties in good health. The sample taken for sequencing was blood.

The CDR3 spells CASSLYGASGNTIYF. In DNA form, the CDR3 reads TGTGCCAGCAGTTTATATGGGGCCTCTGGAAACACCATATATTTT. The chain combines TRBV28 with TRBJ1-3; a possible D gene is TRBD1 (5 bases). Per germline, CDR1 MDHEN and CDR2 SYDVKM. V lost 1 base to trimming and J lost 0 bases, with 7 bases between them. This CDR3 has 15 residues.